This T cell receptor (beta chain) was documented in a study of beta chain features in type 1 diabetes (dated by TCRdb to 2016 to 2019). In terms of the full investigation: Patients and healthy donors did not differ in mean age, gender distribution, total cell number or subset yield. A total of 107,917,701 sorted cells were examined across all samples, and the number of cells per subset was strongly correlated with RNA yield. Regulatory and stem cell-like memory subsets were obtained from only 8 patients and roughly eight healthy donors, while naive and central memory subsets were obtained from all 28 donors. The study compared the TCRB repertoires of sorted circulating CD4+ T cell subsets in recently diagnosed type 1 diabetes patients with those in matched healthy donors. Study-wide conclusions, independent of this receptor: At VDJ recombination sites, patients with type 1 diabetes made fewer insertions and deleted more nucleotides, a pattern implying thymic rearrangement abnormalities. Naive, central memory and regulatory TCRB repertoires appeared more similar among patients than among healthy donors. Because cDNA was sequenced instead of genomic DNA, activated cells with high expression could be over-represented, although the groups did not differ in activation or CD3 levels. Type 1 diabetes patients showed a moderate but significant shortening of TCRB CDR3 length in all four CD4+ subsets. Shorter templates might be favored by PCR, yet because patient and control samples were amplified and corrected together, any such skew would affect both groups equally. Because small numbers of individuals were included in the HLA sub-analyses, any influence of HLA type on TCRB rearrangement was left unresolved.

The entire isolated RNA was reverse transcribed using the High Capacity cDNA Reverse Transcription Kit, and thus expressed TCRB transcripts were sequenced. Deep immunoSEQ sequencing was performed on naive, central memory and regulatory T cell samples, with an average of around 3.5 million total reads per sample. Sorted cells were lysed in RLT buffer, and RNA was extracted using DNase-treated RNeasy Micro or Mini kits according to cell number. To prevent cross-contamination, each cell subset was processed individually, whereas patient and healthy donor samples were processed jointly. Using the immunoSEQ multiplex PCR, TCRB sequences were amplified from cDNA into 87-bp fragments spanning the CDR3 region. The amplicons were sequenced using the Illumina HiSeq platform. As for how the authors treated the data: Synthetic template baselines were used to correct PCR bias computationally, reads within Hamming distance 2 were collapsed, and singletons that could not be merged were discarded. By aligning reads against IMGT, V, D and J genes, CDR3 length, and insertions or deletions at six rearrangement sites were assigned. Within each subset, clonotype counts were normalized to the number of sorted cells before true diversity and Gini coefficients were calculated with the tcR R package. The overlap coefficient, calculated on TCRB nucleotide sequences, was used to quantify repertoire sharing. Out-of-frame TCRB sequences from naive cells were analyzed to stand in for the pre-selection repertoire. Not all clones reach the TCRdb copy of this immuneACCESS table, which keeps in-frame sequences only. Checked studies attribute under half of the gap to unresolved V genes and leave the rest unexplained. V, J and clone size reflect that table, while D and trimming were determined from the DNA. The sample table holds hundreds of thousands of clones, of which about a sixth were seen once. About 0.097% of the sample goes to the ten largest clones.

Points on this clone: Its antigen is unknown. One base away there is no much larger clone; base qualities are not given.

The CDR3 contains 18 residues, cysteine and phenylalanine counted. Just the 54-base CDR3 DNA is kept, in frame starting at base 1. The germline V gene sets CDR1 to LGHNT and CDR2 to FRNRAP. V is cut by 2 bases and J by 0 bases, and the space between the germline ends is 18 bases. A single peripheral blood draw of around 0.11 L on average was collected from each donor into heparinised tubes. Naive, central memory, regulatory and stem cell-like memory CD4+ T cells were sorted on a BD FACSAria II using a panel including CD45RO, CCR7, CD25, CD127, CD95 and CD27. A purity above 95% was achieved for all sorted populations. PBMCs were separated immediately by Lymphoprep density gradient centrifugation and were stained directly, without being cultured. To minimize batch effects, samples were stained and sorted in pairs, one healthy donor with one patient per experiment.

Sequencing input: naive CD4+ T cells from blood. The cell subset or site label of this sample denotes: true naive CD4+ T cells. The sequence is built from TRBV12-5 and TRBJ2-3; a tentative D match to TRBD1 spans 5 bases. This TCR came from a man aged 18 to 29 in good health. In nucleotides, the sequence is TGTGCTAGTGGTTTGCTCCTCGGACATGACACTAGCACAGATACGCAGTATTTT. It translates to CASGLLLGHDTSTDTQYF.